This T cell receptor beta chain originates from a study of T cell responses to AZD1222 COVID-19 vaccine. Germline lookup yields CDR1 SGHTA and CDR2 FQGTGA. The CDR3 has 14 amino acids. Trimming removed 2 bases at V and 2 bases at J, with 9 bases between. Details on this clone: Antigen unknown.

Second-dose schedules of about 4 or about 12 weeks were combined. TCRdb's table, derived via immunoSEQ multiplex PCR, lists solely in-frame clones and lacks some. The sample lists 250,000 to 300,000 clones; 94% were seen once. Study-level results: Mapped onto spike, vaccine-associated CD4 TCRs spanned it and were dominant at 160-218 and 743-854. Donors were mostly white British, more females; clonal diversity possibly underestimated. Two AZD1222 administrations were followed by greater Spike-specific TCR breadth and depth.

The receptor's source is an adult who received the AZD1222 COVID-19 vaccine. The gene calls are TRBV7-3 and TRBJ1-1; D perhaps matches TRBD1 (6 bases). Here the sequenced sample was peripheral blood, taken 28 days after the second AZD1222 dose. The CDR3 sequence is CASSLGGTNTEAFF. CDR3 nucleotides: TGTGCCAGCAGCTTAGGGGGGACAAACACTGAAGCTTTCTTT.